This T cell receptor (beta chain) was captured in a study of Graves' ophthalmopathy and Graves' hyperthyroidism. Germline CDR1 reads LGHNT; CDR2 reads FRNRAP. Trimming removed 0 bases from V and 2 bases from J, with 14 bases in between. The CDR3 is made up of 16 amino acids. In this sample, this clonotype turned up many times. RNA transcripts provided the template for amplifying TCR beta CDR3 regions. HTBI primers were used in a first-round RT-PCR, which preceded a second-round multiplex PCR. TCRdb recomputed calls from the multiplex PCR reads with MiXCR, one row per CDR3 protein. Of some 370,000 distinct CDR3 sequences detected, about 15% appear once; the ten largest clones hold 2.4%. The authors used Ficoll-Paque density gradient centrifugation to separate PBMCs. The input was roughly 10 ml of fresh peripheral blood.

The sequence derives from an adult woman with stable Graves' hyperthyroidism. The source material was peripheral blood. This chain links TRBV12-5 with TRBJ2-7; D tentatively reads TRBD1 or TRBD2 (5 bases each). The CDR3 here is CASGLVIGDAAYEQYF. Here the CDR3 DNA reads TGTGCTAGTGGTTTGGTAATAGGGGACGCAGCCTACGAGCAGTACTTC.